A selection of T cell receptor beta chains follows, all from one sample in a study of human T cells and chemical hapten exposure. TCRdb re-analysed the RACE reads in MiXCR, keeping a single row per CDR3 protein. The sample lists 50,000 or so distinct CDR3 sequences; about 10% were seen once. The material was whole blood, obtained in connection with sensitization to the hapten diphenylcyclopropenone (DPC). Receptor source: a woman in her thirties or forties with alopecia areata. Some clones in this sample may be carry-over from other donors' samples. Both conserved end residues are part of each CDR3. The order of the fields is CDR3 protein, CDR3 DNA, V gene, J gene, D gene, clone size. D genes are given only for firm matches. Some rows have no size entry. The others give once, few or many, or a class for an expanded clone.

CASTDVDTQYF	TGTGCCAGCACCGATGTAGATACGCAGTATTTT	TRBV2	TRBJ2-3	.	many
CASSQALTGGYTF	TGTGCCAGCAGCCAGGCCCTTACGGGTGGCTACACCTTC	TRBV14	TRBJ1-2	.	many
CSASVGGGRETQYF	TGCAGTGCCAGCGTGGGTGGGGGCAGAGAGACCCAGTACTTC	TRBV20-1	TRBJ2-5	.	.
CASSESMGAGGPDEQFF	TGCGCCAGCAGTGAGTCGATGGGAGCGGGGGGGCCCGATGAGCAGTTCTTC	TRBV10-1	TRBJ2-1	TRBD2	.
CSASPASGSADTQYF	TGCAGTGCTAGCCCGGCTAGCGGTTCTGCAGATACGCAGTATTTT	TRBV20-1	TRBJ2-3	TRBD2	.
CSVQGLSTEAFF	TGCAGCGTCCAGGGACTGAGCACTGAAGCTTTCTTT	TRBV29-1	TRBJ1-1	.	.
CASSYEKYGYTF	TGTGCCAGCAGTTACGAGAAGTATGGCTACACCTTC	TRBV28	TRBJ1-2	.	few
CASTTASGRAGTDTQYF	TGTGCCAGCACCACAGCTAGCGGGAGGGCTGGCACAGATACGCAGTATTTT	TRBV28	TRBJ2-3	TRBD2	many
CASSPLGLTGDEQYF	TGTGCCAGCTCACCATTGGGGTTGACAGGGGATGAGCAGTACTTC	TRBV18	TRBJ2-7	TRBD1	many
CASGGQGNTGELFF	TGTGCCAGCGGAGGACAGGGAAACACCGGGGAGCTGTTTTTT	TRBV2	TRBJ2-2	TRBD1	many
CASSSRAGARNEQFF	TGTGCCAGCAGTTCCCGCGCTGGGGCCCGCAATGAGCAGTTCTTC	TRBV6-6	TRBJ2-1	.	many
CASRTGGAYNEQFF	TGTGCCAGCAGGACAGGGGGAGCCTACAATGAGCAGTTCTTC	TRBV28	TRBJ2-1	TRBD1	.
CASSPGLVGETQYF	TGCGCCAGCAGCCCCGGACTAGTCGGGGAGACCCAGTACTTC	TRBV5-1	TRBJ2-5	TRBD2	.
CASSPGTYSGSEAFF	TGCGCCAGCAGTCCCGGGACCTACTCGGGGTCTGAAGCTTTCTTT	TRBV10-1	TRBJ1-1	.	.
CASIPLASSYNEQFF	TGTGCCAGCATTCCTCTAGCGAGCTCCTACAATGAGCAGTTCTTC	TRBV2	TRBJ2-1	.	.
CASSHDRGRDGYTF	TGTGCCAGCAGTCATGACAGGGGGAGGGATGGCTACACCTTC	TRBV27	TRBJ1-2	TRBD1	many
CSVASGMMRSTDTQYF	TGCAGCGTTGCTAGCGGGATGATGAGAAGCACAGATACGCAGTATTTT	TRBV29-1	TRBJ2-3	TRBD2	many
CASREEAGVPYEQYF	TGTGCCAGCAGGGAGGAGGCAGGGGTACCCTACGAGCAGTACTTC	TRBV5-4	TRBJ2-7	.	few
CSAFGQATRNTQYF	TGCAGTGCTTTTGGACAGGCGACTCGAAATACGCAGTATTTT	TRBV20-1	TRBJ2-3	TRBD1	few
CASNPDRVGDSPLHF	TGTGCCAGCAATCCTGACAGGGTTGGGGATTCACCCCTCCACTTT	TRBV2	TRBJ1-6	TRBD1	few
CASGYGQGADTQYF	TGTGCCAGCGGCTACGGACAGGGGGCGGATACGCAGTATTTT	TRBV27	TRBJ2-3	TRBD1	.
CASSPGREQNTEAFF	TGCGCCAGCAGCCCAGGACGGGAGCAGAACACTGAAGCTTTCTTT	TRBV5-1	TRBJ1-1	.	few
CASSGGDQPQHF	TGTGCCAGCAGTGGAGGGGATCAGCCCCAGCATTTT	TRBV2	TRBJ1-5	.	many
CASTAAGNGANVLTF	TGTGCCAGCACGGCCGCGGGGAATGGGGCCAACGTCCTGACTTTC	TRBV12-3/TRBV12-4	TRBJ2-6	.	few
CSVVKNTQYF	TGCAGCGTTGTCAAAAATACGCAGTATTTT	TRBV29-1	TRBJ2-3	.	few
CASSAGPSLADTQYF	TGTGCCAGCAGTGCGGGGCCCTCCTTGGCAGATACGCAGTATTTT	TRBV2	TRBJ2-3	.	few
CASSPVSDYGYTF	TGTGCCAGCTCACCAGTATCGGATTATGGCTACACCTTC	TRBV18	TRBJ1-2	.	many
CASSRAGQGPYEQYF	TGTGCCAGCAGCCGGGCTGGACAGGGACCGTACGAGCAGTACTTC	TRBV3-1	TRBJ2-7	TRBD1	many
CSASQGQYGYTF	TGCAGTGCTAGCCAAGGACAGTATGGCTACACCTTC	TRBV20-1	TRBJ1-2	.	.
CAISSGTGDEQYF	TGTGCCATCAGTTCCGGGACAGGGGACGAGCAGTACTTC	TRBV10-3	TRBJ2-7	TRBD1	.
CAISYGGAHQTGTQYF	TGTGCCATCAGCTATGGAGGGGCTCATCAAACGGGTACGCAGTATTTT	TRBV10-3	TRBJ2-3	.	few
CASSLVRRGANTEAFF	TGTGCCAGCAGCTTAGTTAGGAGGGGGGCGAACACTGAAGCTTTCTTT	TRBV13	TRBJ1-1	.	many
CASVSGSSGELFF	TGTGCCAGTGTGTCAGGTTCCTCCGGGGAGCTGTTTTTT	TRBV12-3/TRBV12-4	TRBJ2-2	.	.
CSAKDTRATNEKLFF	TGCAGTGCCAAGGACACGCGTGCAACTAATGAAAAACTGTTTTTT	TRBV20-1	TRBJ1-4	.	few
CASSRRAYNEQFF	TGTGCCAGCAGCCGCAGGGCCTACAATGAGCAGTTCTTC	TRBV11-2	TRBJ2-1	.	many
CASPDTDTQYF	TGTGCCAGCCCAGACACAGATACGCAGTATTTT	TRBV21-1	TRBJ2-3	.	.
CASSLDHYTDTQYF	TGCGCCAGCAGCCTGGACCATTACACAGATACGCAGTATTTT	TRBV5-1	TRBJ2-3	.	.
CASSLTGLAYNEQFF	TGTGCCAGCAGTTTAACGGGACTCGCATACAATGAGCAGTTCTTC	TRBV27	TRBJ2-1	.	.
CSARSDGNTEAFF	TGCAGTGCTAGATCGGACGGGAACACTGAAGCTTTCTTT	TRBV20-1	TRBJ1-1	.	.